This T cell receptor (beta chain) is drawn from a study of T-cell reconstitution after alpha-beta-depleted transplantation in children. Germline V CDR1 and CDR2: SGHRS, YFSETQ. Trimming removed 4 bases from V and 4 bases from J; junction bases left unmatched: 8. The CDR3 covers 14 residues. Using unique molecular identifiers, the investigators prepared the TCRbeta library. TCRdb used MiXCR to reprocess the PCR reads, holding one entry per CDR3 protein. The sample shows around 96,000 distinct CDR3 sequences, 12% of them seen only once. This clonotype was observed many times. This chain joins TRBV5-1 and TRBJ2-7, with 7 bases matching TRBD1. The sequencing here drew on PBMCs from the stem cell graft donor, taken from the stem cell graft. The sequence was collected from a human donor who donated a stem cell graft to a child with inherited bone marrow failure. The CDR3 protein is CASSPPRDSYEQYF. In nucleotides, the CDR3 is TGCGCCAGCAGCCCACCCCGGGACAGTTACGAGCAGTACTTC.